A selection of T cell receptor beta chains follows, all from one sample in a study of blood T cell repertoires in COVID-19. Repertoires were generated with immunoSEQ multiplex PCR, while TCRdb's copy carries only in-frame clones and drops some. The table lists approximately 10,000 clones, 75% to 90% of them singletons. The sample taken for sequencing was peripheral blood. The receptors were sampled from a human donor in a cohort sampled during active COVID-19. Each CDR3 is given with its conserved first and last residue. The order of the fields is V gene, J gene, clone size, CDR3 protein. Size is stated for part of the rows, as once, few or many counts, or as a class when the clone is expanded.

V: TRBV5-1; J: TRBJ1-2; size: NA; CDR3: CASSRDTANYGYTF
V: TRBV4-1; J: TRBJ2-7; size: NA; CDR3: CASSQDYLNEQYF
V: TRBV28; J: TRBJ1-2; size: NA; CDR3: CASSRPSGAYGYTF
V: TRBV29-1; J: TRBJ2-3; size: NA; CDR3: CSVGGRAPDTQYF
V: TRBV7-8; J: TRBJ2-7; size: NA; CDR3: CASSSQAGGYYSYEQYF
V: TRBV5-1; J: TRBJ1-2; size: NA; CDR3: CASSLDGAVAHTGYGYTF
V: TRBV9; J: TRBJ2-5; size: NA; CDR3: CASSVGGGVQETQYF
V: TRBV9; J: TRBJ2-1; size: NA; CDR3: CASSVGLAGAPYNEQFF
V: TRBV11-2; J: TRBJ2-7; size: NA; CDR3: CASSLRDTPLSTEEQYF
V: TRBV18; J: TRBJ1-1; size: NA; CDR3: CASSPGWGDNTEAFF
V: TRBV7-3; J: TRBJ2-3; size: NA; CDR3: CASSPGGRPTDTQYF
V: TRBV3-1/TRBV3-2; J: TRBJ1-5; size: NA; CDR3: CASSHSGQPQHF
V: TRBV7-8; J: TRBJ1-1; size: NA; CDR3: CASSPYRFGSNTEAFF
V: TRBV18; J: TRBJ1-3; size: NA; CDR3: CASSPPIQALSGNTIYF
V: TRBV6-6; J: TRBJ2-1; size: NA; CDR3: CASSLPRSSYNEQFF
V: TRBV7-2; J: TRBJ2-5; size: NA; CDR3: CASSLEAGSQYF
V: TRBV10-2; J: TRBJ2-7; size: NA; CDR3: CASSVNLAGGYEQYF
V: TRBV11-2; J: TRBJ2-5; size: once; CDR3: CASSLDLQFGETQYF
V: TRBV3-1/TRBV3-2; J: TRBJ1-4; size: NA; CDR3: CASSPGQGTRRNEKLFF
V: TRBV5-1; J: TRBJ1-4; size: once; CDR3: CASSLGFRDRGSTNEKLFF
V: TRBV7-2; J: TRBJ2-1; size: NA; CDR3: CASSLTPTLAVGENEQFF
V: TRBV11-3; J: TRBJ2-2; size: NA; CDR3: CASSFGVPGELFF
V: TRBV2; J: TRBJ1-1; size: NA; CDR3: CASSDADRGETEAFF
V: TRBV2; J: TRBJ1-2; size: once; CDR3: CASSPQADYGYTF
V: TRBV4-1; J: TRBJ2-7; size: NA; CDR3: CASSQDLLAGGPSYEQYF
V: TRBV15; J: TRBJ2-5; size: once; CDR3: CATSRDPGETQYF
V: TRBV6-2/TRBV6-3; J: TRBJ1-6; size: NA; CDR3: CASSYSSSYNSPLHF
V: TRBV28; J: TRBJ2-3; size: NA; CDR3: CASSSTSLGQGTDTQYF
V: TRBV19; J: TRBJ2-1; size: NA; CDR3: CASSIIGTSGIFEQFF
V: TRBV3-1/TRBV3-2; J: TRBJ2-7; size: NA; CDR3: CASSQDRGHEQYF
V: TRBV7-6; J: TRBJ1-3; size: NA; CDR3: CASSLAPTPGGNTIYF
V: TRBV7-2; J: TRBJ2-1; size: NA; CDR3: CASSSWVAEYNEQFF
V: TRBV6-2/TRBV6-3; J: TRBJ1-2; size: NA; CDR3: CASSPTNGNYGYTF
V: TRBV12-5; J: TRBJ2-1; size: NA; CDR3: CASGFSGLGLNEQFF
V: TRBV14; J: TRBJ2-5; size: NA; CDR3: CASSLRRTSGRGRETQYF
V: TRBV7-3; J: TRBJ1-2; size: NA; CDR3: CASSAHGLANYGYTF
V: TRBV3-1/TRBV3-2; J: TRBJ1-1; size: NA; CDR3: CASSGRTDTEAFF
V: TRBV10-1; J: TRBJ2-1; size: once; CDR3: CASSESRVGNEQFF
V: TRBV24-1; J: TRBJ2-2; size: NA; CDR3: CATSDLPGTSGNTGELFF
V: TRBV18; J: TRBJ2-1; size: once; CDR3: CASSPPGLAGDNEQFF
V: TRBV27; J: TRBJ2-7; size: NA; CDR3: CASSLYYGTGPYEQYF
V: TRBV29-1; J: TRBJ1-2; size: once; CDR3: CSVKIGDKPNYGYTF
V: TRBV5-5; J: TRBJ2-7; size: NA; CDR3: CASSLHRGLYEQYF
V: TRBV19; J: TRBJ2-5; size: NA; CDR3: CASSIVGLASQETQYF
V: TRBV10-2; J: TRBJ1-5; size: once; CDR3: CASSAGTGGRQPQHF
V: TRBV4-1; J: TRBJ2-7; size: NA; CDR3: CASSQLRSGAEQYF
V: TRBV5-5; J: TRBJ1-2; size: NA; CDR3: CASSMGTLYGYTF
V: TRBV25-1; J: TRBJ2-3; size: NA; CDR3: CASSEFGASGSLLSQYF
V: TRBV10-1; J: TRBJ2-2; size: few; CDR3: CASSPAGPNTGELFF
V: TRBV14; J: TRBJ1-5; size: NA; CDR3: CASSQELQGISNQPQHF
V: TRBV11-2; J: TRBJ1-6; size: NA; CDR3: CASSLSSTAYNSPLHF